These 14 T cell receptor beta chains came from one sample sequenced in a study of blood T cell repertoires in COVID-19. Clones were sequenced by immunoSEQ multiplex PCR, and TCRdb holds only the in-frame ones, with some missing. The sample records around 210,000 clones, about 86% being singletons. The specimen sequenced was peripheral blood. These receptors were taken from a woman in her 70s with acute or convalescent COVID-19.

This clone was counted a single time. CDR3 region: CASSELGQGGGSPLHF. In DNA form, the CDR3 reads TGTGCCAGCAGTGAACTCGGACAGGGGGGAGGTTCACCCCTCCACTTT. The chain has TRBV6-1 and TRBJ1-6, with 10 bases aligning to TRBD1. Trimming cost V 2 bases and J 9 bases; bases outside gene matches: 7. The length of the CDR3 is 16 residues. Germline values: CDR1 MNHNS, CDR2 SASEGT.

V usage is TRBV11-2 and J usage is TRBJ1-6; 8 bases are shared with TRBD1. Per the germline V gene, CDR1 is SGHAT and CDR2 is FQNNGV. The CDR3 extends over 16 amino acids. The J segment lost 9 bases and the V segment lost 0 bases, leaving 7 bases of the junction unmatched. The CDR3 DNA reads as TGTGCCAGCAGCTTAGATCGAGGACAGGGAGTTTCACCCCTCCACTTT. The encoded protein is CASSLDRGQGVSPLHF.

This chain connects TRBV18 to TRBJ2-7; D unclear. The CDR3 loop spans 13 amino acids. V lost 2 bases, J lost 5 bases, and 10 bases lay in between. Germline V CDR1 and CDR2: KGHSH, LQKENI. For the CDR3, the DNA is TGTGCCAGCTCACCAGGCAGGTCCCACGAGCAGTACTTC. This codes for CASSPGRSHEQYF.

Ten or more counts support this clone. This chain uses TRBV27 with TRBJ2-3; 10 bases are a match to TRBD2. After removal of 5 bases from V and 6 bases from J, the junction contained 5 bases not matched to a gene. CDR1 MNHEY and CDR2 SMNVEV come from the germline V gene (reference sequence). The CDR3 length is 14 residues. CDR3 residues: CASSEREGRDTQYF. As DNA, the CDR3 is TGTGCCAGCAGTGAGCGGGAGGGCCGCGATACGCAGTATTTT.

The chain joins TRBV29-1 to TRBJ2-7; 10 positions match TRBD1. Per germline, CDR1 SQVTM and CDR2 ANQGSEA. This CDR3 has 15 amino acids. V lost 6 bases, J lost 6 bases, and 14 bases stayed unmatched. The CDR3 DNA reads TGCAGCGTCGACAACTCCGGGACAGGGGCCTTCGAGCAGTACTTC. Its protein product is CSVDNSGTGAFEQYF.

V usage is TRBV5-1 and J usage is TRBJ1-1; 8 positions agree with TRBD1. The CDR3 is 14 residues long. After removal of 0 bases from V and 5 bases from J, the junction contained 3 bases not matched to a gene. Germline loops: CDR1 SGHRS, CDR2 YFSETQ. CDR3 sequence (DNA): TGCGCCAGCAGCTTGGACGACAGGGGTACTGAAGCTTTCTTT. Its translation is CASSLDDRGTEAFF.

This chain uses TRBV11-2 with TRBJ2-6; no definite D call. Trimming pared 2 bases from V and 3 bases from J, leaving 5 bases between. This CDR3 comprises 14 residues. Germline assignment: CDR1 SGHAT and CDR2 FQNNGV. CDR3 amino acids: CASSLSGGANVLTF. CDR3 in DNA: TGTGCCAGCAGCTTATCCGGTGGGGCCAACGTCCTGACTTTC.

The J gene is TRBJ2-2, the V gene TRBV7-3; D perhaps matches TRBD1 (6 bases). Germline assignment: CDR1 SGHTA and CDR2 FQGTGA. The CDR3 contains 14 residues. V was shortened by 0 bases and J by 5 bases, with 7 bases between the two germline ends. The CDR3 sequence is CASSLTQGTGELFF. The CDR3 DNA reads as TGTGCCAGCAGCTTAACCCAGGGGACCGGGGAGCTGTTTTTT.

The CDR3 sequence: CASSRTSGGQETQYF. The CDR3 nucleotides are TGTGCCAGCAGCCGGACTAGCGGGGGACAAGAGACCCAGTACTTC. V is TRBV6-5 and J is TRBJ2-5; 13 bases agree with TRBD2. Germline CDR1 reads MNHEY; CDR2 reads SVGAGI. The CDR3 is 15 residues long. J gave up 2 bases and V 6 bases, and 3 bases lay outside the gene matches.

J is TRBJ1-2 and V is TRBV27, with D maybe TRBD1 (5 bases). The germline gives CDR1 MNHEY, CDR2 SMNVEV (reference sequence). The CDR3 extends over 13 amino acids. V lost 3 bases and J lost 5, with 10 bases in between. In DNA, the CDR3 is TGTGCCAGCAGTTTCAGGGAGGGGTATGGCTACACCTTC. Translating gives CASSFREGYGYTF.

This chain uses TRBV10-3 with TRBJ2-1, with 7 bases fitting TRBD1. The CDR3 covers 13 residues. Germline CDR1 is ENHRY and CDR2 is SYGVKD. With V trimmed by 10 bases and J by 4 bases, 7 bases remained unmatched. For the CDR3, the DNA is TGTGCCACCTCCGGGACAGAGTACAATGAGCAGTTCTTC. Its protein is CATSGTEYNEQFF.

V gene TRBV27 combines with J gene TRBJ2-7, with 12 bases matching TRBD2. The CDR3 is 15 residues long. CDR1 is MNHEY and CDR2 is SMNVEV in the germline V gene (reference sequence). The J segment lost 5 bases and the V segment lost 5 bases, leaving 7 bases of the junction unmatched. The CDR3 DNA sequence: TGTGCCAGCAGTCTGACTAGCGGGAGTAGGAACGAGCAGTACTTC. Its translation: CASSLTSGSRNEQYF.

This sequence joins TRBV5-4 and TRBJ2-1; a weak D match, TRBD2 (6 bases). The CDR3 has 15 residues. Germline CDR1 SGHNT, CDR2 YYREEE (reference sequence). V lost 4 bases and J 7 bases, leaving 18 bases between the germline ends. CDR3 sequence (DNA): TGTGCCAGCAGCCAGGGACTTTCATGGGGGAATGAGCAGTTCTTC. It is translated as CASSQGLSWGNEQFF.

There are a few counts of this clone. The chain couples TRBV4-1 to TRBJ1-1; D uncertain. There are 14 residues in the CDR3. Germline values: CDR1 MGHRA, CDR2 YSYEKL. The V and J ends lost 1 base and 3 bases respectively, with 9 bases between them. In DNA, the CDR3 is TGCGCCAGCAGCCAAGTAGGACTCTACACTGAAGCTTTCTTT. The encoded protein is CASSQVGLYTEAFF.